What follows is one T cell receptor beta chain and its context. What it binds is not known. This record belongs to a study of breast tumors, draining lymph nodes, adjacent tissues. Study findings and constraints: Data fit most tumor T cells coming from lymph node, expanding in tumor. The lymph node origin of tumor T cells was framed as consistent with a hypothesis, not demonstrated. Tumor and nontumor repertoires were significantly more similar in luminal-like than in basal-like breast cancer. Tumors had less TCR diversity than lymph nodes, more than nontumor tissue.

This CDR3 region has 15 residues. Germline V CDR1 and CDR2: MGHDK, SYGVNS. V gave up 3 bases and J gave up 0 bases; unmatched junction bases: 3. TCRdb re-analysed the multiplex PCR reads in MiXCR, keeping a single row per CDR3 protein. This sample has under 70,000 distinct CDR3 sequences, with less than 45% found just once. This chain joins TRBV25-1 and TRBJ2-7; 9 positions match TRBD1. Specimen: breast tumor tissue. This TCR came from a female donor with breast cancer. Some clones in this sample may be carry-over from other donors' samples. The CDR3 DNA follows: TGTGCCAGCAGTGACGGGACAGGGAGCTCCTACGAGCAGTACTTC. Translation: CASSDGTGSSYEQYF.